These 10 T cell receptor beta chains originate from one sample sequenced in a study of T cells in Graves' hyperthyroidism and ophthalmopathy (dated by TCRdb to between 2018 and 2020). The library relied on multiplex PCR. The sample was run on an Illumina HiSeq 2000. Amplification of TCR beta CDR3 regions was carried out from RNA transcripts. The TCR CDR3 was subjected to a first round of RT-PCR using the HTBI primer set and the Qiagen OneStep RT-PCR kit. The public reads were reanalyzed by TCRdb: fastp trimming at Q25, MiXCR alignment, in-frame beta chains only. Entries that share a CDR3 protein sequence are merged under the most common genes and DNA. In all, the sample holds 650,000 to 700,000 distinct CDR3 sequences, and approximately 15% of those were seen once. The ten most abundant clones make up around 16% of the sample. Specimen: blood. These receptors were collected from a man aged 50 or older with Graves' hyperthyroidism.

This clonotype was seen more than once but under ten times. V gene TRBV3-1 combines with J gene TRBJ2-2; 13 nucleotides line up with TRBD2. CDR3 size: 17 residues. V shed 5 bases and J 1 base; nucleotides not matched to a gene: 4. CDR1 and CDR2 from the germline V gene are LGHDT and YNNKEL (reference sequence). CDR3 DNA sequence: TGTGCCAGCAGCAGACTAGCGGGAGGAATGAACACCGGGGAGCTGTTTTTT. It codes for CASSRLAGGMNTGELFF.

This clonotype showed up just a few times. This chain joins TRBV19 and TRBJ2-6; 11 bases match TRBD1. V shed 8 bases and J 2 bases; nucleotides not matched to a gene: 8. This CDR3 is 17 amino acids long. From germline, CDR1 is LNHDA and CDR2 SQIVND (reference sequence). CDR3 DNA: TGTGCCAGTTCACCCGGGACAGGGGGTCCTGGGGCCAACGTCCTGACTTTC. Translation gives CASSPGTGGPGANVLTF.

This clonotype was recorded a few times. The chain couples TRBV3-1 to TRBJ2-7; the match to TRBD1 covers 10 bases. The germline V gene encodes CDR1 LGHDT and CDR2 YNNKEL (reference sequence). The CDR3 sequence is 11 residues long. J gave up 4 bases and V 11 bases, and 2 bases lay outside the gene matches. The chain's CDR3 is CAAGQGYEQYF. As DNA, the CDR3 is TGTGCCGCGGGACAGGGGTACGAGCAGTACTTC.

This clonotype has ten or more counts. The chain carries TRBV30 and TRBJ2-1, with D unresolved. CDR3 length equals 13 residues. Trimming removed 0 bases at V and 4 bases at J, with 7 bases between. Per the germline V gene, CDR1 is GTSNPN and CDR2 is SVGIG (reference sequence). The CDR3 DNA sequence: TGTGCCTGGAGTGTAGAGCCTTACAATGAGCAGTTCTTC. It encodes CAWSVEPYNEQFF.

This clonotype was picked up many times. The V gene is TRBV18, the J gene TRBJ1-2; no clear D gene. This CDR3 has 16 residues. V was trimmed by 5 bases and J by 1 base, leaving 17 bases between them. The germline V gene encodes CDR1 KGHSH and CDR2 LQKENI. The CDR3 loop reads CASSYTRTTLNYGYTF. The CDR3 nucleotides read TGTGCCAGCTCATATACTCGGACGACTCTTAACTATGGCTACACCTTC.

This clonotype was seen many times. This chain joins TRBV11-3 and TRBJ2-5, with a possible D match to TRBD2 (6 bases). The CDR3 covers 16 residues. V was trimmed by 5 bases and J by 4 bases, leaving 20 bases between them. CDR1 and CDR2 from the germline V gene are SGHNT and YENEEA. The CDR3 loop is CASSPGRGGIRETQYF. The CDR3 coding sequence is TGTGCCAGCAGCCCTGGACGGGGCGGGATCAGAGAGACCCAGTACTTC.

This chain uses TRBV2 with TRBJ1-1; D is unclear. The length of the CDR3 is 12 residues. Germline-derived CDR1 and CDR2 are SNHLY and FYNNEI. V was shortened by 3 bases and J by 2 bases, with 4 bases between the two germline ends. As DNA, the CDR3 is TGTGCCAGCAGTGAGTGCAACACTGAAGCTTTCTTT. This sequence encodes CASSECNTEAFF.

V and J are TRBV24-1 and TRBJ2-7, with 10 bases that match TRBD1. J was trimmed by 6 bases and V by 6 bases; bases with no gene match: 10. The CDR3 totals 15 residues. CDR1 and CDR2 from the germline V gene are KGHDR and SFDVKD. The CDR3 loop is CATSPSRGQGLEQYF. CDR3 sequence (DNA): TGTGCCACCAGTCCCTCCCGGGGACAGGGGCTCGAGCAGTACTTC.

This clonotype appeared many times. The chain couples TRBV7-9 to TRBJ2-1, with TRBD2 matching over 11 bases. J was trimmed by 3 bases and V by 5 bases; bases with no gene match: 18. The CDR3 loop spans 20 amino acids. Germline CDR1 SEHNR, CDR2 FQNEAQ (reference sequence). CDR3 loop: CASSPVGLAAFAADYNEQFF. The CDR3 region has the DNA TGTGCCAGCAGCCCGGTGGGACTAGCGGCTTTCGCTGCAGACTACAATGAGCAGTTCTTC.

The rearrangement joins TRBV28 to TRBJ2-7, with D possibly TRBD1 on 5 matching bases. V was shortened by 1 base and J by 6 bases, with 7 bases between the two germline ends. This CDR3 has 12 residues. Per germline, CDR1 MDHEN and CDR2 SYDVKM. The CDR3 DNA follows: TGTGCCAGCAGTTTATTGGGGCGCGAGCAGTACTTC. It yields the protein CASSLLGREQYF.